Detailed here is one T cell receptor (beta chain). Some clones are missing from TCRdb's copy, which holds only in-frame ones; the method was immunoSEQ multiplex PCR. Here the sample spans 450,000 to 500,000 clones, over 75% being singletons. The sample originates from a study of blood T cell repertoires in COVID-19. V was shortened by 4 bases and J by 7 bases, with 12 bases between the two germline ends. Germline V gives CDR1 SGHRS, CDR2 YFSETQ. The CDR3 runs to 13 residues. V is TRBV5-1 and J is TRBJ2-1; maybe TRBD2 (6 bases). The sequenced material came from peripheral blood. The sequence was collected from a human donor in a cohort sampled during active COVID-19. The CDR3 DNA sequence: TGCGCCAGCAGCCCACCGACTAGTAATGAGCAGTTCTTC. It codes for CASSPPTSNEQFF. Full variable domain (missing parts from reference TRBV5-1 and TRBJ2-1): KAGVTQTPRYLIKTRGQQVTLSCSPISGHRSVSWYQQTPGQGLQFLFEYFSETQRNKGNFPGRFSGRQFSNSRSEMNVSTLELGDSALYLCASSPPTSNEQFFGPGTRLTVL.